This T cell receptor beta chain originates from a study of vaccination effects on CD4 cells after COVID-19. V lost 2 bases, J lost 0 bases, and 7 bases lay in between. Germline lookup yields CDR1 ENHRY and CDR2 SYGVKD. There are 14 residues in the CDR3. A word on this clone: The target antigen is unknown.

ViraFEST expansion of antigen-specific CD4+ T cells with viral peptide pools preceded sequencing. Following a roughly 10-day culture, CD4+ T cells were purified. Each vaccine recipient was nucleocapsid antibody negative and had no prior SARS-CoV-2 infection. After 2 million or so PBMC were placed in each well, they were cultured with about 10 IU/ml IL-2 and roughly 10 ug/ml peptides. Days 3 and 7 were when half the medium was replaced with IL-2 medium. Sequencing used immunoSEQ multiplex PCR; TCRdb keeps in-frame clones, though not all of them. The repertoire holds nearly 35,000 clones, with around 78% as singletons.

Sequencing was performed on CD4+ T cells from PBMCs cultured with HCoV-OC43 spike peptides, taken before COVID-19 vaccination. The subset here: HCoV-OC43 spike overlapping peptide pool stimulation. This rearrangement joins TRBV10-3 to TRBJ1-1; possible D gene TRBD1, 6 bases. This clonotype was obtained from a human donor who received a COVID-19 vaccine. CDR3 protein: CAISEGQMNTEAFF. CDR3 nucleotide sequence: TGTGCCATCAGTGAGGGACAGATGAACACTGAAGCTTTCTTT.